This T cell receptor (beta chain) appears in the sequencing data of a study of cytomegalovirus exposure and HLA in healthy donors (TCRdb year 2017). For context, the study as a whole: A later analysis indicated that the 100 to 150 validation repertoires were generated on the platform also employed for the approximately 700 repertoires of the first cohort. The aim of the study was to test whether cataloging public T cell receptors could identify signatures of past pathogen exposure. Along with the approximately 650-subject first cohort, a separate validation cohort of 120 different subjects was used. To predict cytomegalovirus infection status, the study brought together high-throughput TCR immunosequencing, statistical association of individual TCRs with disease status, and machine learning. The full study reports these points: A later analysis had no HLA typing for the validation cohort, so co-occurrence there was scored across all 120 repertoires. The authors suggested that the approach could potentially be generalized to other disease states and immunological phenotypes. In a later analysis, TCRs clustered in the first cohort were found to also tend to co-occur in the approximately 120 validation repertoires, with around 94% of cluster scores above 0. In both the original and validation cohorts, the classifier was reported to diagnose cytomegalovirus status with high specificity and sensitivity. In the study, about 150 TCR beta chains were listed as associated with cytomegalovirus. In vitro tests confirmed that a few of the cytomegalovirus-associated TCR beta chains recognize cytomegalovirus antigens. While some public TCRs were present in many individuals, most TCR sequences turned up only very rarely across donors.

From the cysteine up to the phenylalanine, the CDR3 has a length of 15 residues. Left in the record is the CDR3 DNA by itself, 45 bases read in frame from the first base. After removal of 5 bases from V and 2 bases from J, the junction retains 7 bases not matched to a gene. CDR1 and CDR2, per the germline V gene (reference sequence), are LNHDA and SQIVND. Libraries were constructed by the immunoSEQ multiplex PCR assay. In the authors' own workflow: A statistical classification framework was developed to diagnose cytomegalovirus status using the catalog of TCR beta chain sequences. The clones in this table, taken by TCRdb from immuneACCESS, are in-frame only. Not every clone is retained; where verified, under half of the shortfall comes from an unresolved V gene, and the cause of the rest is unknown. Clone size and V and J calls were adopted from that table, with D and trimming inferred from the DNA. The sample records about 200,000 clones, 84% of which are singletons. The top ten clonotypes cover 13% of the sample.

The donors were included in the validation cohort of roughly 130 subjects, a group kept apart from the roughly 730-subject first cohort. Details on this clone: The target of this receptor is not known. Nothing much larger sits one base from this clone, and base qualities are not available.

Sequencing was performed on PBMCs. The sequence is built from TRBV19 and TRBJ2-7, with TRBD2 identical over 9 junction bases. The origin of this receptor is a woman aged 30 to 39 in good health and CMV-seropositive. The nucleotide sequence is TGTGCCAGTAGTGCGGGACTAGCTGGTACCTACGAGCAGTACTTC. It codes for CASSAGLAGTYEQYF.